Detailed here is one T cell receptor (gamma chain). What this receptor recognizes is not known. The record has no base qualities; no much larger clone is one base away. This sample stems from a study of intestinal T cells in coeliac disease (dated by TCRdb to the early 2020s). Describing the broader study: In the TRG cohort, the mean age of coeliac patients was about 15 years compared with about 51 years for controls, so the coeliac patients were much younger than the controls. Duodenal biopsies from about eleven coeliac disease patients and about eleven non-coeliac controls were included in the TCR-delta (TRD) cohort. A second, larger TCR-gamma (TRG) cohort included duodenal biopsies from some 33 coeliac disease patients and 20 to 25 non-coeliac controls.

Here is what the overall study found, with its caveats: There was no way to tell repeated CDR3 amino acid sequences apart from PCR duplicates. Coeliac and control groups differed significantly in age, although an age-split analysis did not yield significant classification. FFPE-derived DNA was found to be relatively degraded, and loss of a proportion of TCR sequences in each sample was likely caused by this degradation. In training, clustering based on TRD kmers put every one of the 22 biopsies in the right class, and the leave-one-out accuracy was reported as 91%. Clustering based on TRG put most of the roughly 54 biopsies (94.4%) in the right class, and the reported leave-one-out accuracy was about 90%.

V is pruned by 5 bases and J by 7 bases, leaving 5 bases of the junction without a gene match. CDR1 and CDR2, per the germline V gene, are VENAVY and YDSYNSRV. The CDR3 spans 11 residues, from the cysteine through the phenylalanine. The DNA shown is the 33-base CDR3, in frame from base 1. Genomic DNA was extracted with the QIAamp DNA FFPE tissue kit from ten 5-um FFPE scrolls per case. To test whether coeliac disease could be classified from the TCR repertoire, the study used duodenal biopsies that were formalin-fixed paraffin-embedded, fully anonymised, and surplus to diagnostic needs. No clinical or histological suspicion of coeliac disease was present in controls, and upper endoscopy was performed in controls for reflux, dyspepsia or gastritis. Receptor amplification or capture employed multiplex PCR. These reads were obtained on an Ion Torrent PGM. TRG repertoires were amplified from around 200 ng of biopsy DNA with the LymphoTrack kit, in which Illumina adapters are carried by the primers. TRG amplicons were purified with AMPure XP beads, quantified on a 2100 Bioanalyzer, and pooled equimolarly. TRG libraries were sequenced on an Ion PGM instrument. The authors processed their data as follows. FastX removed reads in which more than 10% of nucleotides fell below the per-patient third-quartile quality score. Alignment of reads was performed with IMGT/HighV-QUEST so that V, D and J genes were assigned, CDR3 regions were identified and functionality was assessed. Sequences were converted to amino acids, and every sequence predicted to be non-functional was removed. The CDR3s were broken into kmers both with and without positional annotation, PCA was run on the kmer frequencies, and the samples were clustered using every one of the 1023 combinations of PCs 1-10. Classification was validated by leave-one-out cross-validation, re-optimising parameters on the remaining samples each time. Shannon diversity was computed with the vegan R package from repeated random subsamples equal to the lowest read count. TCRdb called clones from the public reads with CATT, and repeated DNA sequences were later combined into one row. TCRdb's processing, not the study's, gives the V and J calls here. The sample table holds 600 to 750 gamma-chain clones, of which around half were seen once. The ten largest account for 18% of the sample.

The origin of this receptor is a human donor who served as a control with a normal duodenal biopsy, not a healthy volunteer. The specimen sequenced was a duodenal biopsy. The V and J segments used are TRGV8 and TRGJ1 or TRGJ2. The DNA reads TGTGCCACCTGGGGATCGTATAAGAAACTCTTT. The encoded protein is CATWGSYKKLF.